This passage covers 5 T cell receptor beta chains from one sample sequenced in a study of shared clonotypes between healthy human individuals. Repertoires were generated with immunoSEQ multiplex PCR, while TCRdb's copy carries only in-frame clones and drops some. The repertoire has some 2,000,000 clones, roughly 94% of them found once; the top ten carry about 0.13%. The material sequenced was naive CD4+ T cells sorted from blood. Sample subset: CD45RA+ positively selected. The receptor set was obtained from a man younger than 30 in good health.

A single count supports this clone. The chain combines TRBV5-4 with TRBJ2-1; 9 nucleotides agree with TRBD2. The trim removed 4 bases at V and 6 bases at J, leaving 11 bases unmatched. Germline V gene sequence: CDR1 SGHNT, CDR2 YYREEE (reference sequence). The CDR3 is 16 residues long. CDR3 sequence: CASSVNSGSTVNEQFF. The CDR3 DNA reads TGTGCCAGCAGCGTAAATAGCGGGAGTACCGTCAATGAGCAGTTCTTC.

A word on this clone: The sample has other DNA sequences that encode this CDR3 too. V usage is TRBV7-2 and J usage is TRBJ2-3, with 9 bases that match TRBD1. CDR1 and CDR2 from the germline V gene are SGHTA and FQGNSA. The CDR3 is 15 amino acids. After removal of 1 base from V and 3 bases from J, the junction contained 2 bases not matched to a gene. The CDR3 DNA reads TGTGCCAGCAGCTTAGGACAGGGGGGTACAGATACGCAGTATTTT. It specifies CASSLGQGGTDTQYF. Looking up the rest from reference TRBV7-2 and TRBJ2-3 gives the full variable domain: GAGVSQSPSNKVTEKGKDVELRCDPISGHTALYWYRQSLGQGLEFLIYFQGNSAPDKSGLPSDRFSAERTGGSVSTLTIQRTQQEDSAVYLCASSLGQGGTDTQYFGPGTRLTVL.

The chain joins TRBV28 to TRBJ2-1; 10 bases agree with TRBD2. The CDR3 runs to 15 residues. With V trimmed by 6 bases and J by 7 bases, 9 bases remained unmatched. In germline, CDR1 is MDHEN, CDR2 SYDVKM. The CDR3 region is CASSYRPSGGNEQFF. The CDR3 DNA sequence: TGTGCCAGCAGCTATAGACCTAGCGGGGGAAATGAGCAGTTCTTC. Full variable domain (rest looked up from reference TRBV28 and TRBJ2-1): DVKVTQSSRYLVKRTGEKVFLECVQDMDHENMFWYRQDPGLGLRLIYFSYDVKMKEKGDIPEGYSVSREKKERFSLILESASTNQTSMYLCASSYRPSGGNEQFFGPGTRLTVL.

This clone came up once. This chain uses TRBV6-5 with TRBJ2-2; D might be TRBD2 (6 bases). Per the germline V gene, CDR1 is MNHEY and CDR2 is SVGAGI. V shed 2 bases and J shed 6 bases, with 13 bases lying between them. The CDR3 length is 15 residues. The CDR3 is CASSYPAGGSGELFF. CDR3 bases: TGTGCCAGCAGTTACCCCGCAGGAGGGTCCGGGGAGCTGTTTTTT.

This rearrangement joins TRBV5-4 to TRBJ2-5, with 12 bases that match TRBD2. CDR3 length: 15 amino acids. CDR1 SGHNT and CDR2 YYREEE come from the germline V gene (reference sequence). V trimming: 3 bases; J trimming: 4 bases; junction bases outside the gene matches: 4. The CDR3 here is CASSSGLAGSETQYF. Here the CDR3 DNA reads TGTGCCAGCAGCTCCGGACTAGCGGGATCAGAGACCCAGTACTTC.